This T cell receptor beta chain was sequenced during a study of OX40 agonist ivuxolimab in advanced cancers. Study-level background: Patients received ivuxolimab, an intravenous treatment, every 2 weeks at 0.01 to 10 mg/kg. Head and neck, renal cell, melanoma or hepatocellular carcinoma were the cancers that dose-escalation patients had.

This clone was recorded only once. Its antigen is not known. Method: immunoSEQ multiplex PCR; TCRdb's copy keeps in-frame clones and lacks some. In the table there are around 38,000 clones, about 82% of which are singletons. V was trimmed by 8 bases and J by 5 bases, leaving 19 bases between them. This CDR3 is built from 15 residues. Looked up from germline, CDR1 is LNHDA and CDR2 is SQIVND (reference sequence). The study, taken as a whole, reports: CD4+ and CD8+ blood T cells expanded clonally by week 6 at 0.1 to 3.0 mg/kg.

The TCR originated in an adult with an advanced solid tumor such as melanoma, head and neck, liver or kidney cancer. Specimen: CD4+ or CD8+ T cells sorted from blood, collected in a trial of the OX40 agonist ivuxolimab. The rearrangement joins TRBV19 to TRBJ2-1, with D possibly being TRBD1 (5 bases). The CDR3 sequence: CASSPPGRVHNEQFF. The CDR3 bases are TGTGCCAGTTCACCCCCCGGCAGGGTTCACAATGAGCAGTTCTTC.